The clone carrying this T cell receptor (beta chain) has a single count. What it recognizes is unknown. The data are from a study of CD8 T cells in Susac syndrome. In the study overall: Active disease was present in about six of the sequenced Susac syndrome patients, and remission in fewer than 10. Whole-study results and caveats: CD4+ T cell repertoires in Susac syndrome lacked clonal expansion.

RNA was extracted with the RNeasy kit, and a quantity of 0.5 to 1 ug was reverse transcribed using random hexamers. Multiplex PCR with immunoSEQ amplified the TCR beta CDR3 across 54 Vbeta and 13 Jbeta. TCRdb reanalysed the immunoSEQ multiplex PCR reads using MiXCR and keeps one entry per CDR3 protein. Among about 140,000 distinct CDR3 sequences listed, 85% to 95% were seen once. Purification of the CD8+ and CD4+ T cells relied on negative isolation, and TEMRA cells underwent FACS enrichment. J gave up 6 bases and V 6 bases, and 9 bases lay outside the gene matches. Germline V gene sequence: CDR1 SGHRS, CDR2 YFSETQ. The CDR3 has 15 amino acids.

This sequence originates from a human donor with Susac syndrome. The sequenced sample was CD4+ T cells from PBMCs. V is TRBV5-1 and J is TRBJ1-2, with 12 bases fitting TRBD1. In nucleotides, the CDR3 is TGCGCCAGCAAACCCGGGACAGGGGGCGTGGATGGCTACACCTTC. As protein: CASKPGTGGVDGYTF.